This T cell receptor (beta chain) came from a study of T cell responses to AZD1222 COVID-19 vaccine. With regard to this clone: The antigen is undetermined.

The study, taken as a whole, reports: Females made up more of the donors, who were largely white British, and clonal diversity may have come out too low.

Here immunoSEQ multiplex PCR was the method, and the copy in TCRdb shows in-frame clones only, minus some. The data contain 120,000 to 150,000 clones, around nine tenths of them singletons. The material was peripheral blood, obtained on day 0 of AZD1222 vaccination. The receptor comes from an adult in good health.

In DNA, the CDR3 is TGTGCCAGTAGTATATACGAGGGGGCCGTCTACACCTTC. It encodes CASSIYEGAVYTF. The chain employs TRBV19 and TRBJ1-2, with 7 bases matching TRBD1. This CDR3 spans 13 amino acids. In germline, CDR1 is LNHDA, CDR2 SQIVND (reference sequence). J was trimmed by 10 bases and V by 2 bases; bases with no gene match: 7.